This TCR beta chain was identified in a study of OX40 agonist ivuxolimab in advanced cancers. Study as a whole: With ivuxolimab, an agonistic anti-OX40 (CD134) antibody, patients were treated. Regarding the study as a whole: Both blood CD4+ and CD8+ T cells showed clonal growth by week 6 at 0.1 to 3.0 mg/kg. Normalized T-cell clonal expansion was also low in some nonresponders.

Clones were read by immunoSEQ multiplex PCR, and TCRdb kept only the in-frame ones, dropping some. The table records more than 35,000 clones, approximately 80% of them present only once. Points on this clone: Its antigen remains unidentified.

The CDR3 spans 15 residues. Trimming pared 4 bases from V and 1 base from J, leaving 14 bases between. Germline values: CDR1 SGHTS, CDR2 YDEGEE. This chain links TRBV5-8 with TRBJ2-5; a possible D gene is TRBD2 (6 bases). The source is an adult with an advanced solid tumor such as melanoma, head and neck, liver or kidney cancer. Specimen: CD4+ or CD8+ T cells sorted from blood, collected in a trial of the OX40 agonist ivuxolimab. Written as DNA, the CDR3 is TGTGCCAGCAGCCCCTCCGGGGGAGTCCAAGAGACCCAGTACTTC. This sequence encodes CASSPSGGVQETQYF.